The 19 T cell receptor beta chains listed next were all sequenced from one sample in a study of lung T cells in sarcoidosis with Löfgren's syndrome. TCRdb analysed the reads with MiXCR anew, one entry per CDR3 protein. The data contain roughly 63,000 distinct CDR3 sequences, around 20% of them singletons. Material for sequencing was CD4+ T cells from PBMCs. These receptors were collected from a human donor with sarcoidosis (Löfgren's syndrome or another form), or a control subject (not recorded which).

With regard to this clonotype: One base away lies a much larger clone, so this may be a sequencing read error. V is TRBV7-2 and J is TRBJ2-6; D is perhaps TRBD2 (6 bases). Germline V gene data show CDR1 as SGHTA and CDR2 as FQGNSA. CDR3 length: 17 residues. Here the CDR3 DNA reads TGTGCCAGCAGCCCGACGTACTACTACGGAGGGACCAACGTCCCGACTTTC. Encoded protein: CASSPTYYYGGTNVPTF.

This clonotype showed up many times. The chain uses TRBV20-1 and TRBJ2-3; TRBD2 aligns across 9 bases. Germline trimming cut 5 bases from V and 0 bases from J; bases unmatched to any gene: 3. Germline CDR1 is DFQATT and CDR2 is SNEGSKA (reference sequence). The CDR3 has 14 residues. This CDR3 is CSAYSGRSTDTQYF. For the CDR3, the DNA is TGCAGTGCTTATAGCGGGAGAAGCACAGATACGCAGTATTTT.

Regarding this clonotype: No conserved phenylalanine or tryptophan is present at the end of the CDR3, so a read error is the likely explanation. This chain links TRBV20-1 with TRBJ1-5; D remains unclear. This CDR3 contains 13 residues. The V gene lost 5 bases and the J gene lost 4 bases, with 12 bases spanning the gap. Germline V CDR1 and CDR2: DFQATT, SNEGSKA (reference sequence). The CDR3, as DNA: TGCAGTGCTCGAGTTGGTGGAAATCAGCCCCAGCATTCT. Its translation is CSARVGGNQPQHS.

This clonotype was counted between two and nine times. The chain uses TRBV3-1 and TRBJ2-2, with TRBD1 as a possible D gene (5 bases). Germline assignment: CDR1 LGHDT and CDR2 YNNKEL (reference sequence). CDR3 length equals 16 residues. Trimming removed 1 base from V and 0 bases from J, with 9 bases in between. The CDR3 spells CASSQGGRANTGELFF. CDR3 bases: TGTGCCAGCAGCCAAGGCGGCAGGGCGAACACCGGGGAGCTGTTTTTT. The variable domain in full, completed from reference TRBV3-1 and TRBJ2-2, reads DTAVSQTPKYLVTQMGNDKSIKCEQNLGHDTMYWYKQDSKKFLKIMFSYNNKELIINETVPNRFSPKSPDKAHLNLHINSLELGDSAVYFCASSQGGRANTGELFFGEGSRLTVL.

This clonotype was found many times. The V call is TRBV28, the J call TRBJ1-1; D gene ambiguous. The germline V gene has CDR1 MDHEN and CDR2 SYDVKM. Deletions cut 2 bases from V and 3 bases from J, with 4 bases between. The CDR3 length is 12 residues. The DNA for the CDR3 is TGTGCCAGCAGTTTAGGGTACACTGAAGCTTTCTTT. Its translation: CASSLGYTEAFF.

This clonotype was recorded many times. V gene TRBV19 combines with J gene TRBJ2-1; 9 nucleotides line up with TRBD2. CDR1 and CDR2 (germline): LNHDA, SQIVND (reference sequence). The CDR3 totals 16 residues. Losses at the gene ends were 4 bases for V and 3 bases for J; bases not matched to a gene: 7. CDR3 DNA sequence: TGTGCCAGTAGTACTACTTATAGCGGGAGCTACAATGAGCAGTTCTTC. Translated, it gives CASSTTYSGSYNEQFF.

In this sample, this clonotype turned up many times. The rearrangement links TRBV10-3 to TRBJ2-1; D uncertain. The V end lost 9 bases, the J end lost 7 bases, and 19 bases lay between the germline ends. The CDR3 consists of 14 residues. Germline V CDR1 and CDR2: ENHRY, SYGVKD. In DNA, the CDR3 is TGTGCCATAGGACCCTCCACAAAATGGAATGAGCAGTTCTTC. Its protein product is CAIGPSTKWNEQFF.

V usage is TRBV7-9 and J usage is TRBJ2-1, with 13 nucleotides matching TRBD2. Germline CDR1 is SEHNR and CDR2 is FQNEAQ (reference sequence). With 3 bases clipped from V and 9 bases from J, the junction kept 11 bases outside the gene matches. The CDR3 extends over 17 amino acids. The CDR3 is CASSLLVTSGRAFEQFF. The CDR3 DNA sequence: TGTGCCAGCAGCTTGCTAGTAACTAGCGGGAGGGCCTTTGAGCAGTTCTTC.

This clonotype was recorded many times. The chain joins TRBV2 to TRBJ2-7, with 9 nucleotides matching TRBD1. The junction had 6 bases not matched to a gene; V was cut back by 7 bases and J by 2 bases. This CDR3 spans 14 amino acids. Germline CDR1 reads SNHLY; CDR2 reads FYNNEI. The CDR3 region has the DNA TGTGCCAGCAACGGACAGGGGCACGCCTACGAGCAGTACTTC. It yields the protein CASNGQGHAYEQYF.

With regard to this clonotype: Possible read error: a much larger clone is one base away. The chain employs TRBV12-3 or TRBV12-4 and TRBJ1-2, with D possibly matching TRBD1 (6 bases). The CDR3 runs to 13 residues. The CDR3 nucleotides are TGTGCCAGCAGTTTAGACACCGGGACACTTCACGCCTTC. Its translation: CASSLDTGTLHAF.

Details on this clonotype: This may come from a read error, since a much larger clone is one base off. The chain uses TRBV7-2 and TRBJ1-2; 7 nucleotides align to TRBD1. CDR1 is SGHTA and CDR2 is FQGNSA in the germline V gene. The CDR3 consists of 15 residues. The CDR3 is CASSRDGGGVRGYAF. CDR3 DNA: TGTGCCAGCAGCCGGGATGGAGGGGGCGTTAGGGGCTACGCCTTC.

This clonotype was seen a few times. This chain uses TRBV29-1 with TRBJ2-5, with 8 bases fitting TRBD1. Germline lookup yields CDR1 SQVTM and CDR2 ANQGSEA. Trimming cost V 3 bases and J 2 bases; bases outside gene matches: 2. The CDR3 spans 13 residues. The CDR3 DNA follows: TGCAGCGTTGAGTGGGACAGGCAAGAGACCCAGTACTTC. As protein: CSVEWDRQETQYF.

This clonotype was found a few times. The rearrangement uses TRBV20-1 and TRBJ2-5, with a possible D match to TRBD1 (5 bases). The CDR3 is made up of 13 amino acids. Trimming cost V 3 bases and J 1 base, with 9 bases left between them. Germline CDR1 is DFQATT and CDR2 is SNEGSKA (reference sequence). CDR3 nucleotide sequence: TGCAGTGCTAGGAAGGGGTTCCAAGAGACCCAGTACTTC. It encodes CSARKGFQETQYF.

This clonotype was observed once. The V gene is TRBV9, the J gene TRBJ2-6; the D is unclear. Germline loops: CDR1 SGDLS, CDR2 YYNGEE. V gave up 5 bases and J gave up 0 bases, with 6 bases separating them. CDR3 length: 14 residues. For the CDR3, the DNA is TGTGCCAGCAGTCCTGTCTCTGGGGCCAACGTCCTGACTTTC. This encodes CASSPVSGANVLTF.

The table lists this clonotype with many counts. This chain links TRBV6-1 with TRBJ2-4, with D unclear. Trimming stripped 5 bases from V and 0 bases from J, with 11 bases between. The CDR3 totals 15 residues. Germline CDR1 and CDR2: MNHNS and SASEGT. CDR3 sequence: CASSPQDGAKNIQYF. The CDR3 nucleotides are TGTGCCAGCAGTCCCCAAGACGGAGCCAAAAACATTCAGTACTTC.

This chain joins TRBV6-1 and TRBJ2-1; no definite D call. CDR3 size: 14 residues. V gave up 5 bases and J gave up 14 bases, with 22 bases separating them. Per germline, CDR1 MNHNS and CDR2 SASEGT. CDR3 in DNA: TGTGCCAGCAGTCAACGAGATAGGCCCCAAACAGAGTTCTTC. Translating it yields CASSQRDRPQTEFF.

This clonotype occurred many times. V is TRBV28 and J is TRBJ2-1, with a tentative D call TRBD1 (6 bases). CDR1 and CDR2 from the germline V gene are MDHEN and SYDVKM. The CDR3 has 16 residues. Deletions cut 3 bases from V and 2 bases from J, with 14 bases between. The CDR3 DNA follows: TGTGCCAGCAGTTTCCTACAGGGTAATGCCTACAATGAGCAGTTCTTC. This encodes CASSFLQGNAYNEQFF.

V is TRBV28 and J is TRBJ2-5, with 10 nucleotides matching TRBD2. Trimming removed 3 bases from V and 7 bases from J; junction bases left unmatched: 11. The CDR3 has 16 residues. The V gene's germline CDR1 is MDHEN and CDR2 SYDVKM. CDR3 in DNA: TGTGCCAGCAGTTTGAGTCTAGCGGGAGCTTTAGGGACCCAGTACTTC. It translates to CASSLSLAGALGTQYF.

A note on this clonotype: This could be a read error, since a much larger clone is one nucleotide away. The chain has TRBV29-1 and TRBJ2-3, with 7 bases matching TRBD2. V gave up 7 bases and J gave up 5 bases; unmatched junction bases: 6. The CDR3 consists of 12 residues. Germline CDR1 reads SQVTM; CDR2 reads ANQGSEA. The CDR3 DNA follows: TGCAGCGCCCCGGGAGGCATAGATACGCAGTATTTT. Translating gives CSAPGGIDTQYF.